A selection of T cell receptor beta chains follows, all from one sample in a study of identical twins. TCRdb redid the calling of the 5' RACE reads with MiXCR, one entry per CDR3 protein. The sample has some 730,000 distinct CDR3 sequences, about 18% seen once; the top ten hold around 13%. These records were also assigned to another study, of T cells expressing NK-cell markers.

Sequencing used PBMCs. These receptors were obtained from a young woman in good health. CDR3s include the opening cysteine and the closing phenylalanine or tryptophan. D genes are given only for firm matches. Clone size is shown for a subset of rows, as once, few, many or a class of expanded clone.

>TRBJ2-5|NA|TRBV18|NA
CASSSTRGQETQYF
TGTGCCAGCTCATCAACGCGGGGTCAAGAGACCCAGTACTTC
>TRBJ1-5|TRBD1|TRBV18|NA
CASSPGTAQPQHF
TGTGCCAGCTCACCCGGGACAGCCCAGCCCCAGCATTTT
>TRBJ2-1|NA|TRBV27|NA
CASSLFQVTSRDNEQFF
TGTGCCAGCAGTTTATTTCAGGTCACTAGCCGGGACAATGAGCAGTTCTTC
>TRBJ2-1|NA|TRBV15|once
CATSRDSYRAGNEQFF
TGTGCCACCAGCAGAGATAGTTACAGGGCTGGAAATGAGCAGTTCTTC
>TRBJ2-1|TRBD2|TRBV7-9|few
CASSFSGGKSYNEQFF
TGTGCCAGCAGCTTCAGCGGGGGTAAATCCTACAATGAGCAGTTCTTC
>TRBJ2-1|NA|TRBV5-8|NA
CASSSGTYSYNEQFF
TGTGCCAGCAGCTCCGGGACTTACTCCTACAATGAGCAGTTCTTC
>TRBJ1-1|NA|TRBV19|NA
CASTSRGNTEAFF
TGTGCCAGTACCTCCCGGGGGAACACTGAAGCTTTCTTT
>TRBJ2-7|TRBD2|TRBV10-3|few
CAISDPTSGASYEQYF
TGTGCCATCAGTGATCCGACTAGCGGGGCCTCCTACGAGCAGTACTTC
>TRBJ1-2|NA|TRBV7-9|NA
CASSFAGVESFYGYTF
TGTGCCAGCAGCTTTGCAGGGGTGGAAAGCTTCTATGGCTACACCTTC
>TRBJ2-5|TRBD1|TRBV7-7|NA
CASSPRTGRETQYF
TGTGCCAGCAGCCCCCGGACAGGGCGAGAGACCCAGTACTTC